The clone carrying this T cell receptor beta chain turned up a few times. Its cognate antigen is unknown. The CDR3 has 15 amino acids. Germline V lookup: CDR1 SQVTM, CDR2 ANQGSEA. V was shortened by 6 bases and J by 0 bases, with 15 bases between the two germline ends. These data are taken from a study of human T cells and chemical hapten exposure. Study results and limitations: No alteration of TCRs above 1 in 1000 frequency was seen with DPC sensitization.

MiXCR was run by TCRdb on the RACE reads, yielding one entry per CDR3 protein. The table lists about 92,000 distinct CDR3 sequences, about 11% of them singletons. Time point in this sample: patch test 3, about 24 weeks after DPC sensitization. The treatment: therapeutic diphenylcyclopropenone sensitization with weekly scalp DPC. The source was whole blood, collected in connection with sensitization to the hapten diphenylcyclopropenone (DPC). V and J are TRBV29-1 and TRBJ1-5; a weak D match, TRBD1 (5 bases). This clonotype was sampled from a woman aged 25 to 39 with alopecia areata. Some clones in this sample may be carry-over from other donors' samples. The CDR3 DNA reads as TGCAGCGTCGCCGAGGGGTCCTATAGCAATCAGCCCCAGCATTTT. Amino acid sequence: CSVAEGSYSNQPQHF.